Presented here are 19 T cell receptor beta chains from one specimen sequenced in a study of blood T cell repertoires in COVID-19. The data were produced by immunoSEQ multiplex PCR, yet TCRdb's version contains in-frame clones alone and is incomplete. The data contain tens of thousands of clones, over 75% of them seen just once; the ten biggest clones take up 4.5% to 6%. The sample comprised peripheral blood. These receptors all come from a human donor in a cohort sampled during active COVID-19.

This chain joins TRBV14 and TRBJ2-7; D may be TRBD2 (7 bases). CDR1 SGHDN and CDR2 FVKESK come from the germline V gene. CDR3 length equals 15 residues. Trimming took off 0 bases at V and 6 bases at J, with 15 bases between the two ends. The CDR3 loop reads CASSQDSSGGGEQYF. The DNA for the CDR3 is TGTGCCAGCAGCCAAGATTCTAGCGGAGGGGGCGAGCAGTACTTC.

This clone was counted once. CDR3 in amino acids: CASSMAGRTNYGYTF. Written as DNA, the CDR3 is TGTGCCAGTAGTATGGCCGGGAGAACTAACTATGGCTACACCTTC. This chain links TRBV19 with TRBJ1-2; D not resolved. Between the trimmed V and J ends, which lost 3 bases and 0 bases, there was a span of 11 bases. This CDR3 is 15 amino acids long. The germline V gene has CDR1 LNHDA and CDR2 SQIVND (reference sequence).

The rearrangement links TRBV7-8 to TRBJ2-2; 10 nucleotides align to TRBD2. The V and J ends lost 5 bases and 3 bases, in that order; junction bases with no gene match: 9. The CDR3 spans 17 residues. Per the germline V gene, CDR1 is SGHVS and CDR2 is FQNEAQ. CDR3: CASSPFSGGPYTGELFF. CDR3 coding DNA: TGTGCCAGCAGCCCCTTTAGCGGGGGGCCCTACACCGGGGAGCTGTTTTTT. The whole variable domain, remainder taken from reference TRBV7-8 and TRBJ2-2, is GAGVSQSPRYKVAKRGQDVALRCDPISGHVSLFWYQQALGQGPEFLTYFQNEAQLDKSGLPSDRFFAERPEGSVSTLKIQRTQQEDSAVYLCASSPFSGGPYTGELFFGEGSRLTVL.

This sequence joins TRBV6-1 and TRBJ2-7, with D hard to call. This CDR3 region has 15 residues. Germline lookup yields CDR1 MNHNS and CDR2 SASEGT. The ends were cut back, 2 bases at V and 1 base at J, with 12 bases in the middle. The CDR3 DNA reads TGTGCCAGCAGTGAATGGAGCAACCCTTCCTACGAGCAGTACTTC. Protein sequence: CASSEWSNPSYEQYF.

This rearrangement joins TRBV5-6 to TRBJ2-3; 9 nucleotides align to TRBD1. Germline values: CDR1 SGHDT, CDR2 YYEEEE. The J segment lost 3 bases and the V segment lost 5 bases, leaving 10 bases of the junction unmatched. The CDR3 has 16 amino acids. CDR3 region: CASRQTGTGSTDTQYF. The CDR3 DNA sequence: TGTGCCAGCAGACAAACCGGGACAGGGTCGACAGATACGCAGTATTTT. Looking up the rest from reference TRBV5-6 and TRBJ2-3 gives the full variable domain: DAGVTQSPTHLIKTRGQQVTLRCSPKSGHDTVSWYQQALGQGPQFIFQYYEEEERQRGNFPDRFSGHQFPNYSSELNVNALLLGDSALYLCASRQTGTGSTDTQYFGPGTRLTVL.

This rearrangement joins TRBV2 to TRBJ1-3, with no clear D. CDR1 SNHLY and CDR2 FYNNEI come from the germline V gene. The CDR3 sequence is 17 residues long. Trimming removed 6 bases from V and 0 bases from J, with 18 bases in between. The CDR3 loop is CASRSPYLGSSGNTIYF. The CDR3, as DNA: TGTGCCAGCAGGAGCCCCTATTTAGGGAGCTCTGGAAACACCATATATTTT.

The rearrangement joins TRBV5-1 to TRBJ2-5; 8 nucleotides line up with TRBD1. The length of the CDR3 is 14 residues. Trimming removed 4 bases from V and 4 bases from J; junction bases left unmatched: 6. Germline V gene data show CDR1 as SGHRS and CDR2 as YFSETQ. CDR3 residues: CASSAGQGGETQYF. CDR3 bases: TGCGCCAGCAGCGCCGGACAGGGTGGAGAGACCCAGTACTTC.

The chain links TRBV7-7 to TRBJ2-3, with a tentative D call TRBD1 (5 bases). V was clipped by 1 base and J by 4 bases, with 12 bases between them. Germline CDR1 and CDR2: SSHAT and FNYEAQ (reference sequence). CDR3 length equals 15 residues. The CDR3 protein is CASSLGQPGADTQYF. The CDR3 DNA is TGTGCCAGCAGCTTAGGACAGCCCGGCGCAGATACGCAGTATTTT. Supplemented by reference TRBV7-7 and TRBJ2-3, the full variable domain reads GAGVSQSPRYKVTKRGQDVTLRCDPISSHATLYWYQQALGQGPEFLTYFNYEAQPDKSGLPSDRFSAERPEGSISTLTIQRTEQRDSAMYRCASSLGQPGADTQYFGPGTRLTVL.

The V gene is TRBV10-2, the J gene TRBJ1-1, with TRBD1 matching over 11 bases. This CDR3 comprises 14 residues. Trimming removed 7 bases from V and 3 bases from J; junction bases left unmatched: 4. The germline gives CDR1 WSHSY, CDR2 SAAADI. In nucleotides, the CDR3 is TGCGCCAGCACCGGGACAGGGGGATACACTGAAGCTTTCTTT. Its protein is CASTGTGGYTEAFF.

The chain carries TRBV5-1 and TRBJ2-3; 9 bases match TRBD2. The CDR3 is made up of 16 amino acids. Germline-derived CDR1 and CDR2 are SGHRS and YFSETQ. Unmatched junction bases numbered 3, after V lost 0 bases and J lost 1 base. This chain's CDR3 is CASSLAKRGGTDTQYF. The CDR3 DNA reads TGCGCCAGCAGCTTGGCTAAGCGGGGGGGCACAGATACGCAGTATTTT.

This chain uses TRBV18 with TRBJ1-2; 8 bases are a match to TRBD1. This CDR3 region has 15 residues. Germline assignment: CDR1 KGHSH and CDR2 LQKENI. The junction had 4 bases not matched to a gene; V was cut back by 1 base and J by 3 bases. Written as DNA, the CDR3 is TGTGCCAGCTCACCACTGCAGGGGGCAGACTATGGCTACACCTTC. Translated: CASSPLQGADYGYTF.

The chain employs TRBV4-2 and TRBJ1-2; 7 bases match TRBD1. This CDR3 has 15 amino acids. With V trimmed by 3 bases and J by 4 bases, 8 bases remained unmatched. Germline CDR1 and CDR2: LGHNA and YNFKEQ. CDR3 residues: CASSQGDRVGYGYTF. CDR3 DNA sequence: TGTGCCAGCAGCCAGGGTGACAGGGTTGGCTATGGCTACACCTTC.

The chain is built from TRBV11-3 and TRBJ2-1; 9 nucleotides agree with TRBD1. Per the germline V gene, CDR1 is SGHNT and CDR2 is YENEEA. V was clipped by 5 bases and J by 2 bases; unmatched bases: 1. This CDR3 region has 14 residues. CDR3 coding DNA: TGTGCCAGCAGCACAGGGGGCGCCTACAATGAGCAGTTCTTC. Translating gives CASSTGGAYNEQFF.

This chain links TRBV6-1 with TRBJ1-5; D is possibly TRBD1 (6 bases). The CDR3 runs to 13 residues. Deletions cut 6 bases from V and 7 bases from J, with 13 bases between. Germline CDR1 MNHNS, CDR2 SASEGT. CDR3 sequence reads: CASSRGSSQPQHF. CDR3 coding DNA: TGTGCCAGCAGCAGGGGTTCGAGCCAGCCCCAGCATTTT.

V and J are TRBV6-6 and TRBJ2-7, with D possibly being TRBD2 (5 bases). The CDR3 has 14 amino acids. Germline-derived CDR1 and CDR2 are MNHNY and SVGAGI (reference sequence). The germline V and J ends were trimmed by 0 bases and 2 bases, with 8 bases remaining between them. CDR3 sequence reads: CASSYSTGAYEQYF. DNA for the CDR3: TGTGCCAGCAGTTACTCAACCGGGGCCTACGAGCAGTACTTC.

The chain employs TRBV7-2 and TRBJ1-3; tentative D call: TRBD1 (6 bases). CDR3 length: 17 amino acids. Per germline, CDR1 SGHTA and CDR2 FQGNSA. V lost 5 bases to trimming and J lost 6 bases, with 23 bases between them. CDR3 amino acids: CASSPGGRGRLENTIYF. The CDR3 region has the DNA TGTGCCAGCAGCCCTGGTGGGAGGGGGAGGCTTGAAAACACCATATATTTT.

This chain joins TRBV6-1 and TRBJ1-5; 12 bases fit TRBD1. From germline, CDR1 is MNHNS and CDR2 SASEGT. With 2 bases clipped from V and 0 bases from J, the junction kept 11 bases outside the gene matches. CDR3 size: 20 residues. CDR3 protein: CASSEWGDRGRRGSNQPQHF. CDR3 sequence (DNA): TGTGCCAGCAGTGAATGGGGGGACAGGGGGCGCCGAGGTAGCAATCAGCCCCAGCATTTT.

The J gene is TRBJ2-7, the V gene TRBV7-2, with D possibly matching TRBD2 (5 bases). The CDR3 loop spans 16 amino acids. In germline, CDR1 is SGHTA, CDR2 FQGNSA. Trimming shortened V by 5 bases and J by 2 bases, and 19 bases separated the two germline ends. The CDR3 sequence: CASSLSGGGTPYEQYF. The DNA for the CDR3 is TGTGCCAGCAGCCTATCGGGTGGAGGAACCCCCTACGAGCAGTACTTC.

DNA for the CDR3: TGTGCCAGCAGCCAAGGAGTAGCGGGGTTCCAAGAGACCCAGTACTTC. Protein: CASSQGVAGFQETQYF. The V and J genes are TRBV14 and TRBJ2-5; 8 positions match TRBD2. The junction had 5 bases not matched to a gene; V was cut back by 1 base and J by 1 base. Per germline, CDR1 SGHDN and CDR2 FVKESK. The CDR3 consists of 16 residues.